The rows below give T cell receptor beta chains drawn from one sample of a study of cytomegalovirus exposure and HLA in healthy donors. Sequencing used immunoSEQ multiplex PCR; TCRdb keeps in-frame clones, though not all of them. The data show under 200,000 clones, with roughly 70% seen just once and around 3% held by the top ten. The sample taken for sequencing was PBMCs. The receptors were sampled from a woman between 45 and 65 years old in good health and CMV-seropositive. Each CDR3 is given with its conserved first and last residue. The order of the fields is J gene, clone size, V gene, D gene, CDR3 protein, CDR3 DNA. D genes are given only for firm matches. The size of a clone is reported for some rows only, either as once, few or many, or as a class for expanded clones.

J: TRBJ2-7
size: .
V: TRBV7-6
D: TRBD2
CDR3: CASSLASGGAYEQYF
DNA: TGTGCCAGCAGCTTAGCTAGTGGGGGGGCCTACGAGCAGTACTTC

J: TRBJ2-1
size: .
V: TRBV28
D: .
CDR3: CASSSPSLGNEQFF
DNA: TGTGCCAGCAGCTCCCCTAGTCTAGGTAATGAGCAGTTCTTC

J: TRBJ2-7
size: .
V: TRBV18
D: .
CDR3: CASSPVEQGTYEQYF
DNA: TGTGCCAGCTCACCAGTTGAACAGGGAACCTACGAGCAGTACTTC

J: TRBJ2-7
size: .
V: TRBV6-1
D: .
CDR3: CASSEAEGQFYEQYF
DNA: TGTGCCAGCAGTGAAGCGGAGGGACAGTTCTACGAGCAGTACTTC

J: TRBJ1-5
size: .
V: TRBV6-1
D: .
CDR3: CASSEAAGYQPQHF
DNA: TGTGCCAGCAGTGAAGCAGCAGGATATCAGCCCCAGCATTTT

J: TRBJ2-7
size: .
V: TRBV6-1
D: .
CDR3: CASSPRPGQYF
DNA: TGTGCCAGCAGTCCCCGCCCGGGGCAGTACTTC

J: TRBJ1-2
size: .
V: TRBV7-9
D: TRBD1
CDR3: CASSRDRNYGYTF
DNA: TGTGCCAGCAGCCGGGACAGAAACTATGGCTACACCTTC

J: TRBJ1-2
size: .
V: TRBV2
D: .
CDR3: CASSVGGSYGYTF
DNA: TGTGCCAGCAGTGTCGGGGGATCCTATGGCTACACCTTC

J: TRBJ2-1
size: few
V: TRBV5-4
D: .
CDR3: CASSLMDGGGYNEQFF
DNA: TGTGCCAGCAGCTTGATGGATGGGGGAGGCTACAATGAGCAGTTCTTC

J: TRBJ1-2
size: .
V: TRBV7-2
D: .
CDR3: CASREGRGSGYTF
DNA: TGTGCCAGCAGGGAGGGGAGGGGATCTGGCTACACCTTC

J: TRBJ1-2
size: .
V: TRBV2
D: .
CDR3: CASSDSFYGYTF
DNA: TGTGCCAGCAGTGACTCTTTCTATGGCTACACCTTC

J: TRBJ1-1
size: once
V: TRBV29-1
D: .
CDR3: CSVEVTANTEAFF
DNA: TGCAGCGTTGAAGTAACTGCGAACACTGAAGCTTTCTTT

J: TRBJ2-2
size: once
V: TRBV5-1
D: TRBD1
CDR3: CASSLMTGDTGELFF
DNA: TGCGCCAGCAGCTTAATGACAGGGGACACCGGGGAGCTGTTTTTT

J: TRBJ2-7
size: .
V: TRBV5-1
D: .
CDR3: CASSFGRRQIYEQYF
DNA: TGCGCCAGCAGCTTTGGGCGGAGGCAAATCTACGAGCAGTACTTC

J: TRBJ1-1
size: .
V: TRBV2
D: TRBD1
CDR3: CASSRQGAKGEAFF
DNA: TGTGCCAGCAGTCGACAGGGGGCAAAGGGTGAAGCTTTCTTT

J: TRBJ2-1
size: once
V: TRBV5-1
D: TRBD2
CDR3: CASSWKSGVGYNEQFF
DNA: TGCGCCAGCAGCTGGAAGAGCGGGGTGGGCTACAATGAGCAGTTCTTC

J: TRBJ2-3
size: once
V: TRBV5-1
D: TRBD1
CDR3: CASSFPDREPDTQYF
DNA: TGCGCCAGCAGCTTCCCGGACAGGGAACCAGATACGCAGTATTTT

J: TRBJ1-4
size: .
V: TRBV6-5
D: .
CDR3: CASSYSGSTPGKLFF
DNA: TGTGCCAGCAGTTACTCCGGCAGTACTCCGGGGAAACTGTTTTTT

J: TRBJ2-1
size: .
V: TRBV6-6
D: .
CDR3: CASGGGQFF
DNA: TGTGCCAGCGGGGGAGGGCAGTTCTTC

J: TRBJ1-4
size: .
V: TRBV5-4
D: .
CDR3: CASSLGGSRVDEKLFF
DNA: TGTGCCAGCAGCTTGGGAGGGAGCCGGGTTGATGAAAAACTGTTTTTT

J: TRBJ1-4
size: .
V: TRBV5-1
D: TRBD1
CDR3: CASSSQGGNEKLFF
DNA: TGCGCCAGCAGCAGTCAGGGGGGTAATGAAAAACTGTTTTTT

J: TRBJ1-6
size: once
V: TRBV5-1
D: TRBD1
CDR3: CASSTTGALGSPLHF
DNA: TGCGCCAGCAGCACTACAGGGGCTCTAGGTTCACCCCTCCACTTT

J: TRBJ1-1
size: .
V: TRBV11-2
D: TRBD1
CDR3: CASSLDHGTGEGAFF
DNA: TGTGCCAGCAGCTTAGATCATGGGACAGGGGAAGGAGCTTTCTTT

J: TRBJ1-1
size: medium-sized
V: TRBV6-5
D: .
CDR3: CASNLGVNTEAFF
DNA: TGTGCCAGCAACCTAGGGGTGAACACTGAAGCTTTCTTT

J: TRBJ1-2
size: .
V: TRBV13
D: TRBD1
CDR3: CASSITGDDYGYTF
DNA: TGTGCCAGCAGCATAACAGGGGATGACTATGGCTACACCTTC

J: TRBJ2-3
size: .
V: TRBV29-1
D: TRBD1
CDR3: CSVGTGSTDTQYF
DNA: TGCAGCGTCGGGACAGGCAGCACAGATACGCAGTATTTT

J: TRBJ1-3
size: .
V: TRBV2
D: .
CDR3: CASSTGSGNTIYF
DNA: TGTGCCAGCAGTACAGGGTCCGGAAACACCATATATTTT

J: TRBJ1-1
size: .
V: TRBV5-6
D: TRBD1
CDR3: CASSGDREENTEAFF
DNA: TGTGCCAGCAGTGGGGACAGGGAGGAGAACACTGAAGCTTTCTTT

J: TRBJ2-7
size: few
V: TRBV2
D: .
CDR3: CASCCKQKAAYEQYF
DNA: TGTGCCAGTTGTTGCAAGCAGAAGGCGGCATACGAGCAGTACTTC

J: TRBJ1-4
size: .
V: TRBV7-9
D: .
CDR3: CASSSGRVGEKLFF
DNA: TGTGCCAGCAGCTCAGGGCGAGTAGGTGAAAAACTGTTTTTT

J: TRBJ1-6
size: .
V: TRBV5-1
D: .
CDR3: CASSLDVGDNSPLHF
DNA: TGCGCCAGCAGCTTGGATGTGGGAGATAATTCACCCCTCCACTTT

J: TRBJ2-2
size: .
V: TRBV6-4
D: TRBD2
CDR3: CASSSTPSGQAPAELFF
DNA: TGTGCCAGCAGTTCTACCCCTAGCGGGCAAGCACCGGCGGAGCTGTTTTTT

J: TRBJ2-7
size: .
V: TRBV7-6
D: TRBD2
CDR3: CASSPRYGGGRNEQYF
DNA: TGTGCCAGCAGCCCTCGATACGGGGGGGGCCGCAACGAGCAGTACTTC

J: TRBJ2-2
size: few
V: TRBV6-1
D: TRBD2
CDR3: CASSGLAGAGELFF
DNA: TGTGCCAGCAGTGGACTAGCGGGGGCCGGGGAGCTGTTTTTT

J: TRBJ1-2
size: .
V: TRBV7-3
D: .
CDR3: CASSLRPGDNYGYTF
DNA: TGTGCCAGCAGCTTAAGGCCAGGGGATAACTATGGCTACACCTTC

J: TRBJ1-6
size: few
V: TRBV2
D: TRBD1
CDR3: CASSLGQGSGSPLHF
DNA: TGTGCCAGCAGCCTCGGACAGGGCTCAGGGTCACCCCTCCACTTT

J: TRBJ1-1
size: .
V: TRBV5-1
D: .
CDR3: CASSFKGGDTEAFF
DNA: TGCGCCAGCAGCTTCAAGGGGGGGGACACTGAAGCTTTCTTT

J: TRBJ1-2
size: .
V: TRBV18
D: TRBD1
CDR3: CASSPGQGDNYGYTF
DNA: TGTGCCAGCTCACCCGGACAGGGTGATAACTATGGCTACACCTTC

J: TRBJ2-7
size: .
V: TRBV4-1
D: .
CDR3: CASSQGRGKVYEQYF
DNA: TGCGCCAGCAGTCAGGGGCGGGGGAAAGTCTACGAGCAGTACTTC

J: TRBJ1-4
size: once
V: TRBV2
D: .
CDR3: CASGTENEKLFF
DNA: TGTGCCAGCGGGACTGAGAATGAAAAACTGTTTTTT

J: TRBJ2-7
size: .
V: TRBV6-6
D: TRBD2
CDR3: CASSGLAGLSYEQYF
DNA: TGTGCCAGCAGTGGATTAGCGGGTCTTTCCTACGAGCAGTACTTC

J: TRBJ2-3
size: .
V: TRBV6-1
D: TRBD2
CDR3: CASSEEWSGGPDTQYF
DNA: TGTGCCAGCAGTGAAGAGTGGAGCGGGGGACCAGATACGCAGTATTTT

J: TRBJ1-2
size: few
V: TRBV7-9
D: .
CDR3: CSSSISGSDYGYTF
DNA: TGTTCCAGCAGCATTTCAGGGTCGGACTATGGCTACACCTTC

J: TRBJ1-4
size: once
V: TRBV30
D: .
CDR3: CAWSGYDKRSGLFF
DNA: TGTGCCTGGAGTGGGTACGATAAAAGATCGGGGCTGTTTTTT

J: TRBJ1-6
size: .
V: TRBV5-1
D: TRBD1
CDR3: CASSPTGGSYNSPLHF
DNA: TGCGCCAGCAGCCCGACAGGGGGCTCCTATAATTCACCCCTCCACTTT

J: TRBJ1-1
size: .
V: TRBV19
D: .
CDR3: CASQGRAEAFF
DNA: TGTGCCAGCCAGGGTCGGGCTGAAGCTTTCTTT

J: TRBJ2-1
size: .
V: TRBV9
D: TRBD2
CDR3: CASSVDGGDYNEQFF
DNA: TGTGCCAGCAGCGTAGACGGGGGGGACTACAATGAGCAGTTCTTC

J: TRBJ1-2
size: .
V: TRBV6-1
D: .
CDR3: CASSEANSLGYTF
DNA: TGTGCCAGCAGTGAAGCGAACTCCCTGGGCTACACCTTC

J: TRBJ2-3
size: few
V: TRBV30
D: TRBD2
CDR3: CAWSDGGVPDTQYF
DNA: TGTGCCTGGAGCGACGGGGGGGTCCCAGATACGCAGTATTTT

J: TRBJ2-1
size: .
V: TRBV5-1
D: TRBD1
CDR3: CASSLGDRYNEQFF
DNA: TGCGCCAGCAGCCTAGGGGACAGATACAATGAGCAGTTCTTC

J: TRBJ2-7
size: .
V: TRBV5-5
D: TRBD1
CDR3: CASSPPGQGVRIHEQYF
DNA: TGTGCCAGCAGCCCACCGGGACAGGGAGTGAGAATCCACGAGCAGTACTTC

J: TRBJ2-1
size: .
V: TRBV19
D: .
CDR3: CASSIRDLLNNEQFF
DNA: TGTGCCAGTAGTATTCGGGACTTACTAAACAATGAGCAGTTCTTC